Below, one TCR beta chain is given with its context. MiXCR, applied by TCRdb to the 5' RACE reads, yields one record per CDR3 protein. The sample contains about 550,000 distinct CDR3 sequences, 15% to 20% of which appear only once. This specimen comes from a study of T cells after yellow fever vaccination. Germline loops: CDR1 SGDLS, CDR2 YYNGEE. The CDR3 sequence is 13 residues long. Deletions cut 0 bases from V and 5 bases from J, with 6 bases between. Sequenced material: PBMCs, taken 15 days after the yellow fever booster vaccination. This clonotype originated in a man aged 25 to 45 who received the YFV17D yellow fever vaccine. The gene calls are TRBV9 and TRBJ1-5; D is possibly TRBD1 (6 bases). CDR3 sequence (DNA): TGTGCCAGCAGCGTAGCAGGGGATCAGCCCCAGCATTTT. Translation: CASSVAGDQPQHF.